This T cell receptor beta chain appears in the sequencing data of a study of long-term antiretroviral therapy in people with HIV. The CDR3 is 14 amino acids. Looked up from germline, CDR1 is KGHSH and CDR2 is LQKENI. V lost 3 bases and J lost 5; bases outside the gene matches: 4. Sequencing used immunoSEQ v3.0 at survey level. Sequencing was performed with immunoSEQ multiplex PCR; in TCRdb, only in-frame clones are kept and a portion is missing. The sample records more than 45,000 clones, around 80% being singletons. The source material was unsorted PBMCs, sampled 0.8 years after starting antiretroviral therapy. V gene TRBV18 combines with J gene TRBJ2-1; 7 bases are shared with TRBD2. This receptor was identified in a woman aged 18-29 years with HIV. CDR3 amino acids: CASSPWTRDNEQFF. For the CDR3, the DNA is TGTGCCAGCTCACCCTGGACTAGAGACAATGAGCAGTTCTTC.